Below, 15 T cell receptor beta chains from the same sample are listed, as sequenced in a study of T cell responses to AZD1222 COVID-19 vaccine. TCRdb's table, derived via immunoSEQ multiplex PCR, lists solely in-frame clones and lacks some. The sample shows over 75,000 clones, around 90% of them seen only once. Sequenced material: peripheral blood, taken 28 days after the second AZD1222 dose. The receptors shown here come from an adult who received the AZD1222 COVID-19 vaccine.

The rearrangement uses TRBV28 and TRBJ2-7, with D unclear. CDR1 is MDHEN, CDR2 SYDVKM, per germline. The CDR3 is 11 residues long. V dropped 5 bases and J dropped 0 bases, with 2 bases sitting between them. The CDR3 region has the DNA TGTGCCAGCAGTCACTCCTACGAGCAGTACTTC. This gives the protein CASSHSYEQYF.

This sequence joins TRBV18 and TRBJ2-2; D gene ambiguous. The CDR3 spans 15 residues. Germline CDR1 is KGHSH and CDR2 is LQKENI. V was cut by 3 bases and J by 4 bases, with 12 bases left in between. CDR3 region: CASSPLSGFTGELFF. The DNA for the CDR3 is TGTGCCAGCTCACCCCTCTCTGGGTTCACCGGGGAGCTGTTTTTT.

This chain links TRBV5-4 with TRBJ1-2; maybe TRBD1 (5 bases). This CDR3 has 14 residues. V dropped 3 bases and J dropped 3 bases, with 12 bases sitting between them. Germline lookup yields CDR1 SGHNT and CDR2 YYREEE (reference sequence). CDR3 sequence reads: CASSSPATDYGYTF. For the CDR3, the DNA is TGTGCCAGCAGCTCCCCCGCGACAGACTATGGCTACACCTTC.

This clone is a singleton in its sample. The V gene is TRBV25-1, the J gene TRBJ1-2; the match to TRBD1 covers 7 bases. After removal of 3 bases from V and 4 bases from J, the junction contained 5 bases not matched to a gene. The germline CDR1 and CDR2 sequences are MGHDK and SYGVNS. The CDR3 loop spans 14 amino acids. CDR3 bases: TGTGCCAGCAGTGACCCCGGGACAGCCTATGGCTACACCTTC. Encoded protein: CASSDPGTAYGYTF.

This clone is a singleton in its sample. V usage is TRBV19 and J usage is TRBJ2-2, with 8 bases identical to TRBD1. In germline, CDR1 is LNHDA, CDR2 SQIVND (reference sequence). The CDR3 contains 18 residues. The V segment lost 4 bases and the J segment 5 bases; nucleotides outside the gene matches: 15. The CDR3 sequence: CASSKRSRQGADTGELFF. In DNA, the CDR3 is TGTGCCAGTAGTAAGCGGTCCCGCCAGGGGGCAGATACCGGGGAGCTGTTTTTT. The full variable domain, completed using reference TRBV19 and TRBJ2-2, is DGGITQSPKYLFRKEGQNVTLSCEQNLNHDAMYWYRQDPGQGLRLIYYSQIVNDFQKGDIAEGYSVSREKKESFPLTVTSAQKNPTAFYLCASSKRSRQGADTGELFFGEGSRLTVL.

This chain connects TRBV14 to TRBJ2-7; 8 nucleotides match TRBD2. There are 17 residues in the CDR3. Germline V lookup: CDR1 SGHDN, CDR2 FVKESK. V gave up 0 bases and J gave up 0 bases; unmatched junction bases: 7. The CDR3 nucleotides read TGTGCCAGCAGCCAAGAATTGACGGGAGGGAGCTCCTACGAGCAGTACTTC. Protein product: CASSQELTGGSSYEQYF. Together with reference TRBV14 and TRBJ2-7, the CDR3 gives the full variable domain: EAGVTQFPSHSVIEKGQTVTLRCDPISGHDNLYWYRRVMGKEIKFLLHFVKESKQDESGMPNNRFLAERTGGTYSTLKVQPAELEDSGVYFCASSQELTGGSSYEQYFGPGTRLTVT.

The chain is built from TRBV19 and TRBJ2-7; 8 nucleotides align to TRBD1. This CDR3 is 15 amino acids long. CDR1 and CDR2 (germline): LNHDA, SQIVND (reference sequence). With V trimmed by 4 bases and J by 7 bases, 12 bases remained unmatched. The CDR3 loop reads CASSTGGGRYREQYF. The CDR3 DNA reads as TGTGCCAGTAGTACAGGGGGCGGGCGATATCGGGAGCAGTACTTC. Full variable domain (outside the CDR3, taken from reference TRBV19 and TRBJ2-7): DGGITQSPKYLFRKEGQNVTLSCEQNLNHDAMYWYRQDPGQGLRLIYYSQIVNDFQKGDIAEGYSVSREKKESFPLTVTSAQKNPTAFYLCASSTGGGRYREQYFGPGTRLTVT.

J is TRBJ1-6 and V is TRBV10-3, with a possible D match to TRBD1 (5 bases). Germline V lookup: CDR1 ENHRY, CDR2 SYGVKD. Between the trimmed V and J ends, which lost 6 bases and 10 bases, there was a span of 19 bases. This CDR3 comprises 15 residues. The CDR3 nucleotides are TGTGCCATCAGGGCAGTGGGGACCCGGGGCTCACCCCTCCACTTT. Residues: CAIRAVGTRGSPLHF.

The chain joins TRBV2 to TRBJ2-3, with D perhaps assigned TRBD1 or TRBD2 (5 bases each). Between the trimmed V and J ends, which lost 7 bases and 3 bases, there was a span of 11 bases. The germline V gene has CDR1 SNHLY and CDR2 FYNNEI. The CDR3 is 13 amino acids. CDR3 nucleotide sequence: TGTGCCAGCACCGGCAGGGAGACAGATACGCAGTATTTT. It encodes CASTGRETDTQYF.

In this sample, this clone turned up once. The chain carries TRBV28 and TRBJ1-5; D uncertain. Trimming cost V 10 bases and J 0 bases, with 13 bases left between them. The CDR3 is 14 amino acids. In germline, CDR1 is MDHEN, CDR2 SYDVKM. The CDR3 loop is CATQNGGSNQPQHF. The DNA of the CDR3 is TGTGCCACCCAAAATGGAGGTAGCAATCAGCCCCAGCATTTT.

V is TRBV9 and J is TRBJ2-7, with 9 bases aligning to TRBD1. Germline loops: CDR1 SGDLS, CDR2 YYNGEE. Losses at the gene ends were 4 bases for V and 8 bases for J; bases not matched to a gene: 16. CDR3 length equals 16 residues. CDR3 sequence (DNA): TGTGCCAGCAGCACCGGAACCGGGACAGGGCACCCAAAGCAGTACTTC. Translation gives CASSTGTGTGHPKQYF.

The J gene is TRBJ2-5, the V gene TRBV18, with D uncertain. This CDR3 region has 14 residues. Trimming cost V 3 bases and J 5 bases, with 13 bases left between them. Looked up from germline, CDR1 is KGHSH and CDR2 is LQKENI. Written as DNA, the CDR3 is TGTGCCAGCTCACCGGGCGCAGAAGGGGAGACCCAGTACTTC. Its protein is CASSPGAEGETQYF.

This rearrangement joins TRBV7-8 to TRBJ1-2; unclear D gene. The CDR3 sequence is 13 residues long. Trimming left V 5 bases short and J 2 bases short, with 9 bases between. CDR1 and CDR2 (germline): SGHVS, FQNEAQ. CDR3 protein: CASSPPRNYGYTF. CDR3 bases: TGTGCCAGCAGCCCCCCCCGAAACTATGGCTACACCTTC. Full variable domain (remainder filled in from reference TRBV7-8 and TRBJ1-2): GAGVSQSPRYKVAKRGQDVALRCDPISGHVSLFWYQQALGQGPEFLTYFQNEAQLDKSGLPSDRFFAERPEGSVSTLKIQRTQQEDSAVYLCASSPPRNYGYTFGSGTRLTVV.

This clone showed up just once. The chain is built from TRBV7-2 and TRBJ1-4; a possible D gene is TRBD1 (6 bases). Germline V lookup: CDR1 SGHTA, CDR2 FQGNSA. Trimming took 2 bases from V and 5 from J, leaving 12 bases between them. The CDR3 spans 15 residues. CDR3 sequence (DNA): TGTGCCAGCAGCTTATGGGGGCAGAGAAATGAAAAACTGTTTTTT. Translating gives CASSLWGQRNEKLFF.

The gene calls are TRBV19 and TRBJ1-2; TRBD1 is a possible D gene (6 bases). V shed 4 bases and J shed 0 bases, with 12 bases lying between them. CDR3 length equals 15 residues. Germline V CDR1 and CDR2: LNHDA, SQIVND (reference sequence). The CDR3 DNA follows: TGTGCCAGTAGTACTACAGGGTCCCCTAACTATGGCTACACCTTC. Translated: CASSTTGSPNYGYTF.